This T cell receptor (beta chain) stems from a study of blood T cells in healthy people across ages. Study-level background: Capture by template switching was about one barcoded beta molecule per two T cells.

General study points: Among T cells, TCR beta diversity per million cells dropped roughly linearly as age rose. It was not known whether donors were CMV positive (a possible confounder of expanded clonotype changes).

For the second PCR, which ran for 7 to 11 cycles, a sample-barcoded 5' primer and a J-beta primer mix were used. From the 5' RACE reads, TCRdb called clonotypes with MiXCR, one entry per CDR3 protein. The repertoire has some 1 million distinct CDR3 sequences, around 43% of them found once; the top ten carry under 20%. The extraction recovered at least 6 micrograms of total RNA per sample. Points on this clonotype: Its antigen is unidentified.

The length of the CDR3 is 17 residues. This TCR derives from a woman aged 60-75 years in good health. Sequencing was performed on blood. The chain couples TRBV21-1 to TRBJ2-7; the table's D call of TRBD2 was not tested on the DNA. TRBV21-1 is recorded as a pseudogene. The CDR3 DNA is TGTGCCAGCAACCCAAGCGGACTAGCGGCCTACTCCTACGAGCAGTACTTC. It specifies CASNPSGLAAYSYEQYF.